These 15 T cell receptor beta chains were sequenced from one sample in a study of molecular identifiers for immune sequencing clone quantification. TCRdb recomputed calls from the PCR reads with MiXCR, one row per CDR3 protein. The sample carries 88,000 or so distinct CDR3 sequences, 21% recorded once. The sample taken for sequencing was naive CD8+ T cells from blood, with Jurkat cell RNA spiked in. As for subset: FACS-sorted CD8+CD4-CCR7+CD45RA+ naive T cells. These receptors all stem from a human donor in good health. Some libraries in this study had Jurkat cell RNA spiked in.

This chain connects TRBV18 to TRBJ2-2; D tentatively fits TRBD1 or TRBD2 (5 bases each). V was cut by 5 bases and J by 2 bases, with 18 bases left in between. Looked up from germline, CDR1 is KGHSH and CDR2 is LQKENI. The CDR3 length is 17 residues. The DNA of the CDR3 is TGTGCCAGCTCATTTCCTTCCGGGACGGAAAACACCGGGGAGCTGTTTTTT. Its translation is CASSFPSGTENTGELFF.

This clonotype was seen ten or more times. J is TRBJ2-7 and V is TRBV30; D is unresolved. Between the trimmed V and J ends, which lost 2 bases and 5 bases, there was a span of 7 bases. This CDR3 contains 11 residues. The germline V gene encodes CDR1 GTSNPN and CDR2 SVGIG (reference sequence). The CDR3 reads CAWSKGHEQYF. For the CDR3, the DNA is TGTGCCTGGAGTAAAGGGCACGAGCAGTACTTC.

This clonotype was recorded many times. V and J are TRBV6-2 or TRBV6-3 and TRBJ1-5; D ambiguous. V lost 6 bases, J lost 3 bases, and 12 bases lay in between. Looked up from germline, CDR1 is MNHEY and CDR2 is SVGEGT. The CDR3 sequence is 14 residues long. CDR3 DNA: TGTGCCAGCAGGAGGCGACGGGACAATCAGCCCCAGCATTTT. Its protein is CASRRRRDNQPQHF.

The chain is built from TRBV7-9 and TRBJ2-1; 11 positions agree with TRBD2. V shed 4 bases, J shed 9 bases, and the junction held 8 bases outside the gene matches. The CDR3 loop spans 15 amino acids. The germline V gene encodes CDR1 SEHNR and CDR2 FQNEAQ (reference sequence). Written as DNA, the CDR3 is TGTGCCAGCAGCTCGAATAGCGGGGGGGCGGGTGAGCAGTTCTTC. Protein product: CASSSNSGGAGEQFF.

This clonotype has a count of ten or more. This chain connects TRBV27 to TRBJ1-2; 9 nucleotides match TRBD1. From germline, CDR1 is MNHEY and CDR2 SMNVEV (reference sequence). The CDR3 is made up of 16 amino acids. After removal of 7 bases from V and 6 bases from J, the junction contained 15 bases not matched to a gene. CDR3 loop: CASKGAGTGSWDGYTF. CDR3 sequence (DNA): TGTGCCAGCAAGGGAGCCGGGACAGGGAGTTGGGATGGCTACACCTTC.

This clonotype appeared a few times. The chain joins TRBV5-1 to TRBJ2-7, with 11 bases aligning to TRBD2. Germline lookup yields CDR1 SGHRS and CDR2 YFSETQ. Trimming at V came to 3 bases and at J to 1 base, leaving 3 bases not matched to a gene. The CDR3 runs to 15 residues. DNA for the CDR3: TGCGCCAGCAGCTGGACTAGCGGGTTATCCTACGAGCAGTACTTC. Amino acids: CASSWTSGLSYEQYF.

The sample holds many counts of this clonotype. This chain uses TRBV7-6 with TRBJ1-5; D gene ambiguous. V was cut by 3 bases and J by 3 bases, with 6 bases left in between. Germline values: CDR1 SGHVS, CDR2 FNYEAQ. CDR3 size: 13 residues. CDR3 in amino acids: CASSFGNNQPQHF. In DNA form, the CDR3 reads TGTGCCAGCAGCTTCGGGAACAATCAGCCCCAGCATTTT.

This clonotype has a count of ten or more. The chain is built from TRBV20-1 and TRBJ1-4; 7 positions match TRBD1. The CDR3 sequence is 13 residues long. Trimming at V came to 4 bases and at J to 8 bases, leaving 7 bases not matched to a gene. The germline V gene encodes CDR1 DFQATT and CDR2 SNEGSKA (reference sequence). CDR3 sequence reads: CSATTGQDEKLFF. As DNA, the CDR3 is TGCAGTGCTACCACTGGACAGGACGAAAAACTGTTTTTT.

This clonotype was found a few times. This sequence joins TRBV15 and TRBJ1-5; maybe TRBD1 (6 bases). CDR3 length: 15 residues. Germline CDR1 reads LNHNV; CDR2 reads YYDKDF (reference sequence). Deletions cut 0 bases from V and 6 bases from J, with 12 bases between. The CDR3, as DNA: TGTGCCACCAGCAGAGATTTGGGGGGCGGTCAGCCCCAGCATTTT. Protein sequence: CATSRDLGGGQPQHF. Full variable domain (outside the CDR3, taken from reference TRBV15 and TRBJ1-5): DAMVIQNPRYQVTQFGKPVTLSCSQTLNHNVMYWYQQKSSQAPKLLFHYYDKDFNNEADTPDNFQSRRPNTSFCFLDIRSPGLGDTAMYLCATSRDLGGGQPQHFGDGTRLSIL.

Of note for this clonotype: One base away lies a much larger clone, so this may be a sequencing read error. The chain links TRBV9 to TRBJ1-1; 7 bases map to TRBD1. The CDR3 length is 17 residues. CDR1 SGDLS and CDR2 YYNGEE come from the germline V gene. The CDR3 reads CASSPPRGAKGNTEALF. The CDR3 DNA follows: TGTGCCAGCAGCCCCCCCAGGGGGGCTAAGGGGAACACTGAAGCTCTCTTT.

This clonotype has a count of ten or more. The V gene is TRBV7-9, the J gene TRBJ2-7; TRBD1 aligns across 7 bases. With V trimmed by 6 bases and J by 5 bases, 7 bases remained unmatched. CDR1 SEHNR and CDR2 FQNEAQ come from the germline V gene (reference sequence). This CDR3 spans 13 amino acids. This CDR3 reads CASSSDRSDEQYF. CDR3 nucleotide sequence: TGTGCCAGCAGTTCGGACAGGTCCGACGAGCAGTACTTC.

Remarks on this clonotype: This may come from a read error, since a much larger clone is one base off. Here the CDR3 omits its conserved ending phenylalanine or tryptophan, so a read error is the likely source. The CDR3: CASSFYNYEQYS. CDR3 bases: TGTGCCAGCAGTTTTTATAACTACGAGCAGTACTCC. This chain joins TRBV28 and TRBJ2-7; no clear D. The germline V gene encodes CDR1 MDHEN and CDR2 SYDVKM. This CDR3 comprises 12 residues. Trimming stripped 3 bases from V and 3 bases from J, with 6 bases between.

In its sample, this clonotype was seen a few times. Just one base apart from a much larger clone, this may be a read error. V gene TRBV4-1 combines with J gene TRBJ2-5; D gene unclear. The CDR3 is 17 residues long. The V gene lost 0 bases and the J gene lost 9 bases, with 23 bases spanning the gap. Germline assignment: CDR1 MGHRA and CDR2 YSYEKL. CDR3 bases: TGCGCCAGCAGCCAAGATCCCCAGGATAACTACGTTGAGGCCCAGTACTTC. It codes for CASSQDPQDNYVEAQYF.

This clonotype was seen a handful of times. The chain is built from TRBV7-9 and TRBJ1-1; D call uncertain. V gave up 2 bases and J gave up 9 bases, with 7 bases separating them. This CDR3 is built from 11 residues. Germline-derived CDR1 and CDR2 are SEHNR and FQNEAQ (reference sequence). CDR3 in DNA: TGTGCCAGCAGCTTACTTTTGCAAGCTTTCTTT. Protein: CASSLLLQAFF.

The J gene is TRBJ2-7, the V gene TRBV27; TRBD2 matches 9 bases. CDR1 and CDR2 (germline): MNHEY, SMNVEV (reference sequence). After removal of 1 base from V and 7 bases from J, the junction contained 8 bases not matched to a gene. The CDR3 is made up of 15 amino acids. The CDR3 here is CASSLLVAGVYEQYF. The CDR3 DNA reads TGTGCCAGCAGTTTATTGGTAGCGGGAGTTTATGAGCAGTACTTC.